This T cell receptor (beta chain) was recorded in a study of T-cell reconstitution after alpha-beta-depleted transplantation in children. Preparation of the TCRbeta library used unique molecular identifiers. Using its own MiXCR run on the PCR reads, TCRdb lists one record per CDR3 protein. This sample has about a million distinct CDR3 sequences; under 30% occur once, and the top ten carry roughly 27%. The V gene lost 5 bases and the J gene lost 0 bases, with 11 bases spanning the gap. This CDR3 has 14 amino acids. Germline V lookup: CDR1 SEHNR, CDR2 FQNEAQ (reference sequence). This clonotype has only a few counts.

Here the sequenced sample was PBMCs, mostly from graft donor cells, taken 360 days after TCRalphabeta/CD19-depleted stem cell transplant. The origin of this receptor is a boy in the first two years of life who had a stem cell transplant for SCID, so the T cells may come from the graft donor. The chain links TRBV7-9 to TRBJ2-7, with a tentative D call TRBD1 (7 bases). The CDR3: CASSAGGRSYEQYF. DNA of the CDR3: TGTGCCAGCAGCGCAGGGGGGCGCTCCTACGAGCAGTACTTC.